This entry lists 18 T cell receptor beta chains sequenced from one sample in a study of siplizumab effects on memory and regulatory T cells (dated by TCRdb to the late 2010s). The method behind the library was the immunoSEQ multiplex PCR assay. This immuneACCESS table, as held by TCRdb, lists in-frame sequences with V and J called but not all clones. Of the missing ones, under half trace to an unresolved V gene in checked studies; the others have no known cause. Within this sample are 75,000 to 95,000 clones, with 85% to 90% of them counted one time only. Roughly 15% of the sample belongs to the ten largest clones. Sequencing was done on a sample of CD4+ T cells sorted from blood. The source of these receptors is a human donor in good health.

This chain links TRBV5-1 with TRBJ2-1, with 13 bases identical to TRBD2. Unmatched junction bases numbered 3, after V lost 4 bases and J lost 5 bases. The CDR3 runs 15 residues. Germline V CDR1 and CDR2: SGHRS, YFSETQ. CDR3 bases: TGCGCCAGCAGCCCCACTAGCGGGAGGGACAATGAGCAGTTCTTC. Translated, it gives CASSPTSGRDNEQFF.

This clone was recorded a few times. This rearrangement joins TRBV6-5 to TRBJ2-7, with 9 bases lining up with TRBD1. Germline V CDR1 and CDR2: MNHEY, SVGAGI. V trimming: 0 bases; J trimming: 3 bases; junction bases outside the gene matches: 0. The CDR3 contains 14 residues. CDR3 sequence (DNA): TGTGCCAGCAGTTACTCGGGACAGGGCTACGAGCAGTACTTC. Protein sequence: CASSYSGQGYEQYF.

The V call is TRBV30, the J call TRBJ2-1; no firm D call. CDR1 and CDR2 (germline): GTSNPN, SVGIG (reference sequence). Between the trimmed V and J ends, which lost 6 bases and 0 bases, there was a span of 9 bases. The CDR3 is 13 residues long. The CDR3 DNA sequence: TGTGCCTGCGCTCGGAGCTCCTACAATGAGCAGTTCTTC. As protein: CACARSSYNEQFF.

The V gene is TRBV7-2, the J gene TRBJ1-1; 9 nucleotides match TRBD1. Germline lookup yields CDR1 SGHTA and CDR2 FQGNSA. The CDR3 is 16 amino acids. Losses at the gene ends were 5 bases for V and 3 bases for J; bases not matched to a gene: 10. The CDR3 nucleotides read TGTGCCAGCAGCGCCGGATTACGGGACAGGGACACTGAAGCTTTCTTT. Its translation is CASSAGLRDRDTEAFF.

The chain joins TRBV7-2 to TRBJ2-7; a weak D match, TRBD2 (5 bases). This CDR3 has 11 amino acids. Germline CDR1 is SGHTA and CDR2 is FQGNSA. V lost 5 bases to trimming and J lost 3 bases, with 5 bases between them. The CDR3 loop is CASSRDYEQYF. The CDR3 DNA reads TGTGCCAGCAGCCGGGACTACGAGCAGTACTTC.

The V and J genes are TRBV10-1 and TRBJ1-5; D is ambiguous. Germline assignment: CDR1 WNHNN and CDR2 SYGVQD (reference sequence). CDR3 length equals 15 residues. V lost 8 bases and J 2 bases, leaving 16 bases between the germline ends. As DNA, the CDR3 is TGCGCCAGCCCCCCGAACAGTTGGGGCAATCAGCCCCAGCATTTT. As protein: CASPPNSWGNQPQHF.

The chain has TRBV11-1 and TRBJ2-6; D is uncertain. V lost 6 bases and J lost 2, with 11 bases in between. Germline V gives CDR1 SGHAT, CDR2 FQDESV (reference sequence). The CDR3 totals 15 residues. The CDR3 nucleotides are TGTGCCAGCAGATTCGACATCGCTGGGGCCAACGTCCTGACTTTC. This translates into CASRFDIAGANVLTF.

The chain is built from TRBV12-5 and TRBJ2-2; 12 nucleotides align to TRBD2. With 1 base clipped from V and 0 bases from J, the junction kept 9 bases outside the gene matches. Looked up from germline, CDR1 is LGHNT and CDR2 is FRNRAP. This CDR3 comprises 20 residues. The CDR3 here is CASGLAPRTSGTTNTGELFF. CDR3 nucleotide sequence: TGTGCTAGTGGTTTGGCCCCCCGGACTAGCGGGACTACGAACACCGGGGAGCTGTTTTTT.

The rearrangement links TRBV25-1 to TRBJ2-5; 11 bases map to TRBD1. CDR1 and CDR2 from the germline V gene are MGHDK and SYGVNS. The CDR3 has 17 amino acids. Unmatched junction bases numbered 8, after V lost 0 bases and J lost 5 bases. CDR3 nucleotides: TGTGCCAGCAGTGAATATATAAGGACAGGGGGCGGGGAGACCCAGTACTTC. Amino acids: CASSEYIRTGGGETQYF.

The V gene is TRBV20-1, the J gene TRBJ2-5, with D maybe TRBD2 (5 bases). V was trimmed by 7 bases and J by 0 bases, leaving 6 bases between them. The CDR3 spans 11 residues. Germline V gene lookup returns CDR1 DFQATT and CDR2 SNEGSKA (reference sequence). CDR3 sequence reads: CSGRDQETQYF. The CDR3 nucleotides are TGCAGTGGGCGGGACCAAGAGACCCAGTACTTC.

The J gene is TRBJ2-1, the V gene TRBV18, with D hard to call. CDR1 and CDR2 (germline): KGHSH, LQKENI. V was pared by 6 bases and J by 3 bases, with 12 bases between. The CDR3 has 14 amino acids. The CDR3 loop reads CASSPRQDYNEQFF. CDR3 nucleotides: TGTGCCAGCTCCCCTCGGCAGGACTACAATGAGCAGTTCTTC.

J is TRBJ2-1 and V is TRBV11-3; 11 bases agree with TRBD2. With 5 bases clipped from V and 4 bases from J, the junction kept 4 bases outside the gene matches. Germline loops: CDR1 SGHNT, CDR2 YENEEA. CDR3 length equals 15 residues. The DNA for the CDR3 is TGTGCCAGCAGCCCCTGGACTAGCGGGTACAATGAGCAGTTCTTC. It is translated as CASSPWTSGYNEQFF.

The V call is TRBV9, the J call TRBJ2-7, with D perhaps matching TRBD2 (5 bases). The CDR3 loop spans 15 amino acids. Germline loops: CDR1 SGDLS, CDR2 YYNGEE. Trimming took 4 bases from V and 4 from J, leaving 18 bases between them. The CDR3 sequence is CASSTSEGPPYEQYF. The CDR3, as DNA: TGTGCCAGCAGCACTAGTGAGGGCCCACCGTACGAGCAGTACTTC.

The chain links TRBV5-4 to TRBJ1-2; no reliable D call. The CDR3 totals 14 residues. V was clipped by 0 bases and J by 5 bases, with 11 bases between them. CDR1 and CDR2 (germline): SGHNT, YYREEE (reference sequence). In DNA form, the CDR3 reads TGTGCCAGCAGCTTGGAACCTTTTGAGTATGGCTACACCTTC. Its protein is CASSLEPFEYGYTF.

This rearrangement joins TRBV18 to TRBJ1-1; a weak D match, TRBD1 (6 bases). The CDR3 covers 15 residues. The germline CDR1 and CDR2 sequences are KGHSH and LQKENI. V gave up 0 bases and J gave up 3 bases, with 11 bases separating them. The DNA of the CDR3 is TGTGCCAGCTCACCACCGTCAGGGGCGGACACTGAAGCTTTCTTT. This sequence encodes CASSPPSGADTEAFF.

V usage is TRBV29-1 and J usage is TRBJ1-5; D call uncertain. CDR3 length equals 13 residues. Germline V CDR1 and CDR2: SQVTM, ANQGSEA. The V end lost 6 bases, the J end lost 2 bases, and 11 bases lay between the germline ends. The CDR3 loop reads CSVGGIGNQPQHF. The CDR3 coding sequence is TGCAGCGTGGGCGGGATCGGCAATCAGCCCCAGCATTTT.

The chain links TRBV28 to TRBJ1-4; 7 bases are a match to TRBD1. With 4 bases clipped from V and 6 bases from J, the junction kept 8 bases outside the gene matches. Germline-derived CDR1 and CDR2 are MDHEN and SYDVKM. The CDR3 contains 15 residues. The CDR3 nucleotides are TGTGCCAGCAGTTCCCGGGGACAGCCCTATGAAAAACTGTTTTTT. Its translation: CASSSRGQPYEKLFF. Variable domain in full (rest from reference TRBV28 and TRBJ1-4): DVKVTQSSRYLVKRTGEKVFLECVQDMDHENMFWYRQDPGLGLRLIYFSYDVKMKEKGDIPEGYSVSREKKERFSLILESASTNQTSMYLCASSSRGQPYEKLFFGSGTQLSVL.

The CDR3 spells CSVTGSGANVLTF. DNA of the CDR3: TGCAGCGTAACAGGCTCTGGGGCCAACGTCCTGACTTTC. This chain joins TRBV29-1 and TRBJ2-6, with a possible D match to TRBD1 (5 bases). This CDR3 has 13 amino acids. With 6 bases removed from V and 0 bases from J, the gap between germline ends came to 6 bases. The germline V gene has CDR1 SQVTM and CDR2 ANQGSEA.